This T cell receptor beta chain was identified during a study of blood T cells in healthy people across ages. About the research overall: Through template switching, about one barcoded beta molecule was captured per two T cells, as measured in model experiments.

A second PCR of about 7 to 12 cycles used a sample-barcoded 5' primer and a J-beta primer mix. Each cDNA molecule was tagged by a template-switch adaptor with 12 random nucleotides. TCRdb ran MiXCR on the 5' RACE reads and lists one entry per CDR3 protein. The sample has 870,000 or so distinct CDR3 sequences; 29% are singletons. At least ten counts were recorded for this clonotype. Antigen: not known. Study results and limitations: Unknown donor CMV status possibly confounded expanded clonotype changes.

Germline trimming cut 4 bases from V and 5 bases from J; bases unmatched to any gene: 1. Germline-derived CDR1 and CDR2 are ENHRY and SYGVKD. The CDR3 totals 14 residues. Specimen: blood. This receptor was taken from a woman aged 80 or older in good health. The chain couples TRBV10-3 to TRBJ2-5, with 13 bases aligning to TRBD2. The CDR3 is CAISAGLAGETQYF. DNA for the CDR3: TGTGCCATCAGTGCGGGACTAGCGGGGGAGACCCAGTACTTC.